A selection of T cell receptor beta chains follows, all from one sample in a study of patients and donors after allogeneic stem cell transplantation. In TCRdb, the RT-PCR reads were re-called with MiXCR into one record per CDR3 protein. The sample contains roughly 960,000 distinct CDR3 sequences, roughly 18% of which appear only once. The specimen was blood, either unsorted or a sorted T cell fraction (not recorded which). The receptors here all came from a human donor who was either an allogeneic HSCT recipient or a stem cell or donor lymphocyte infusion donor (not recorded which). It is not recorded whose cells these are; they may come from a transplant donor. CDR3s include the opening cysteine and the closing phenylalanine or tryptophan. The D gene is left open where the match is weak. A row's size may be missing; if present it is once, few, many or a size class.

J gene | D gene | V gene | clone size | CDR3 DNA | CDR3 protein
TRBJ1-5 | - | TRBV20-1 | few | TGCAGTGCTAGAGAATCCGGGTTTAATCAGCCCCAGCATTTT | CSARESGFNQPQHF
TRBJ1-2 | - | TRBV29-1 | few | TGCAGCGTGGCCAGGGAAGGGGGTGGCTACACCTTC | CSVAREGGGYTF
TRBJ2-2 | TRBD1 | TRBV11-2 | - | TGTGCCAGCAGCTTACGACAGGGGGTCACCGGGGAGCTGTTTTTT | CASSLRQGVTGELFF
TRBJ2-2 | TRBD2 | TRBV5-1 | - | TGCGCCAGCAGCTTAACTAGCGGGACTGGCGGGGAGCTGTTTTTT | CASSLTSGTGGELFF
TRBJ2-2 | - | TRBV20-1 | - | TGCAGTGCTAGGGACACTAACACCGGGGAGCTGTTTTTT | CSARDTNTGELFF
TRBJ2-3 | TRBD2 | TRBV20-1 | few | TGCAGTGCCACCCAACCGGGACTATACACAGATACGCAGTATTTT | CSATQPGLYTDTQYF
TRBJ2-7 | TRBD1 | TRBV10-3 | many | TGTGCCAGCCTAAGGGGGACAGGTGCCTACGAGCAGTACTTC | CASLRGTGAYEQYF
TRBJ2-6 | - | TRBV5-5 | few | TGTGCCAGCAGCTTGGGACAGATCTCTGGGGCCAACGTCCTGACTTTC | CASSLGQISGANVLTF
TRBJ1-3 | - | TRBV29-1 | - | TGCAGCGTCCGACAGATGAGCTCTGGAAACACCATATATTTT | CSVRQMSSGNTIYF
TRBJ1-3 | - | TRBV20-1 | - | TGCAGTGCTTTCTACGGCAGGGATGGAAACACCATATATTTT | CSAFYGRDGNTIYF
TRBJ2-7 | TRBD2 | TRBV28 | - | TGTGCCATAGCGGGGCAGAGGGACTACGAGCAGTACTTC | CAIAGQRDYEQYF
TRBJ1-5 | TRBD1 | TRBV20-1 | - | TGCAGTGCTAGAGATTTCGGACAGGGGAATCAGCCCCAGCATTTT | CSARDFGQGNQPQHF
TRBJ2-7 | - | TRBV29-1 | - | TGCAGCGTTGAACTAGCGAACTACGAGCAGTACTTC | CSVELANYEQYF
TRBJ2-7 | - | TRBV10-3 | few | TGTGCCACCCATAGCGGCTCCTACGAGCAGTACTTC | CATHSGSYEQYF
TRBJ1-5 | - | TRBV20-1 | - | TGCAGTGCTAGGGGGGTCGGTAGCAATCAGCCCCAGCATTTT | CSARGVGSNQPQHF
TRBJ1-1 | - | TRBV5-1 | - | TGCGCCAGCAGCTTGATCGGGGGTCCCTTAATGAGTGAAGCTTTCTTT | CASSLIGGPLMSEAFF
TRBJ2-7 | TRBD2 | TRBV27 | few | TGTGCCAGCAGTTTATATATAGCGGGCGGGGACGAGCAGTACTTC | CASSLYIAGGDEQYF
TRBJ2-5 | - | TRBV21-1 | - | TGTGCCAGCAGGCGGAGGTACCAAGAGACCCAGTACTTC | CASRRRYQETQYF
TRBJ2-2 | TRBD2 | TRBV7-3 | few | TGTGCCAGCAGCTCCCAGCGGGGGCGAAACACCGGGGAGCTGTTTTTT | CASSSQRGRNTGELFF
TRBJ2-6 | - | TRBV27 | many | TGTGCCAGCTCCGGGACGTCCGGGGCCAACGTCCTGACTTTC | CASSGTSGANVLTF
TRBJ2-1 | TRBD2 | TRBV12-3/TRBV12-4 | many | TGTGCCAGCACCCTGACTAGCCGGTGGCATGAGCAGTTCTTC | CASTLTSRWHEQFF
TRBJ2-5 | - | TRBV15 | few | TGTGCCACCAGCAGATCAGGGCGACAAGAGACCCAGTACTTC | CATSRSGRQETQYF
TRBJ2-7 | - | TRBV5-4 | - | TGTGCCAGCAGCTTCAGCCAGGGGTTATCCTACGAGCAGTACTTC | CASSFSQGLSYEQYF
TRBJ1-1 | - | TRBV12-3/TRBV12-4 | - | TGTGCCACCTCCTTTGGGGGGAGGAACACTGAAGCTTTCTTT | CATSFGGRNTEAFF
TRBJ1-2 | - | TRBV20-1 | - | TGCAGTGCTAGACTCGGACAGAACTATGGCTACACCTTC | CSARLGQNYGYTF
TRBJ1-6 | - | TRBV11-2 | - | TGTGCCAGCAGCTGGGAACTGGGCCCCCTCCACTTT | CASSWELGPLHF
TRBJ1-1 | - | TRBV4-1 | - | TGCGCCAGCAGCCAAGGGACAGTACTGAACACTGAAGCTTTCTTT | CASSQGTVLNTEAFF
TRBJ1-2 | TRBD1 | TRBV7-2 | - | TGTGCCAGCAGCTCACAGGGGGCGTCTGGCTACACCTTC | CASSSQGASGYTF
TRBJ2-3 | - | TRBV4-2 | - | TGTGCCAGCAGCCAAGTCCTGGGCACAGATACGCAGTATTTT | CASSQVLGTDTQYF
TRBJ2-7 | - | TRBV4-1 | - | TGCGCCAGCAGCCCATGGACGGAGTACGAGCAGTACTTC | CASSPWTEYEQYF
TRBJ1-2 | TRBD1 | TRBV11-2 | - | TGTGCCAGCAGCACCGACAGGGTGTACTATGGCTACACCTTC | CASSTDRVYYGYTF
TRBJ2-7 | - | TRBV7-2 | - | TGTGCCAGCAGTAGATGGGGGGACGAGCAGTACTTC | CASSRWGDEQYF
TRBJ1-1 | TRBD1 | TRBV18 | - | TGTGCCAGCTCACCAGTGACAGGGGACACTGAAGCTTTCTTT | CASSPVTGDTEAFF
TRBJ2-1 | TRBD2 | TRBV3-1 | - | TGTGCCAGCAGCCACCTCCCGACTAGCGGGACGTTCTACAATGAGCAGTTCTTC | CASSHLPTSGTFYNEQFF
TRBJ2-7 | - | TRBV7-2 | few | TGTGCCAGCAGCTTAGATACAGGCCTGTCCTACGAGCAGTACTTC | CASSLDTGLSYEQYF
TRBJ2-3 | - | TRBV12-3/TRBV12-4 | many | TGTGCCAGCAGTTTTGCCTACAGCGGAGATACGCAGTATTTT | CASSFAYSGDTQYF
TRBJ2-7 | - | TRBV27 | few | TGTGCCAGCAGTCGAGCAGGGGAATACGAGCAGTACTTC | CASSRAGEYEQYF
TRBJ2-5 | - | TRBV11-2 | few | TGTGCCAGCAGCTTAGCCGATGCGGAGACCCAGTACTTC | CASSLADAETQYF
TRBJ2-5 | - | TRBV25-1 | few | TGTGCCAGCACAGGGGTCCAAGAGACCCAGTACTTC | CASTGVQETQYF
TRBJ1-2 | - | TRBV20-1 | - | TGCAGTGCTAGGGATTTCCCGGCAGGCCCCTATGGCTACACCTTC | CSARDFPAGPYGYTF
TRBJ2-7 | - | TRBV20-1 | few | TGCAGTGCTAGAAGCCCCAGACATGGGAACGAGCAGTACTTC | CSARSPRHGNEQYF
TRBJ2-3 | - | TRBV27 | many | TGTGCCAGCAGTTCCCACACAGATACGCAGTATTTT | CASSSHTDTQYF
TRBJ2-1 | - | TRBV6-5 | few | TGTGCCAGCCTTCAGGGTGGTGAGCAGTTCTTC | CASLQGGEQFF
TRBJ2-1 | - | TRBV21-1 | few | TGTGCCAGCAGCAAAAGGGACACCGCTGAGCAGTTCTTC | CASSKRDTAEQFF
TRBJ2-1 | TRBD2 | TRBV30 | - | TGTGCCTGGAGTGACGGGAGGGGCGAGCAGTTCTTC | CAWSDGRGEQFF
TRBJ2-1 | - | TRBV12-3/TRBV12-4 | - | TGTGCCAGCAGTTTAAACTACGGAGGTGAGCAGTTCTTC | CASSLNYGGEQFF
TRBJ1-2 | - | TRBV4-3 | many | TGCGCCAGCAGCCCGACAGGTTCTAACTATGGCTACACCTTC | CASSPTGSNYGYTF
TRBJ2-7 | - | TRBV28 | many | TGTGCCAGCAGTTCCAGGGGCTCCTACGAGCAGTACTTC | CASSSRGSYEQYF
TRBJ1-1 | - | TRBV4-1 | few | TGCGCCAGCAGCCCGATTACGGTCGGGAACACTGAAGCTTTCTTT | CASSPITVGNTEAFF
TRBJ2-7 | - | TRBV27 | few | TGTGCCAGCAGTTTACGACACCCCCACGAGCAGTACTTC | CASSLRHPHEQYF
TRBJ1-4 | - | TRBV4-3 | - | TGCGCCAGCAGCCAGCGACCGATGCCGGGAGAAAAACTGTTTTTT | CASSQRPMPGEKLFF
TRBJ1-2 | TRBD1 | TRBV25-1 | few | TGTGCCAGCAGTGAGTCACAGGGGGCGCATGGCTACACCTTC | CASSESQGAHGYTF